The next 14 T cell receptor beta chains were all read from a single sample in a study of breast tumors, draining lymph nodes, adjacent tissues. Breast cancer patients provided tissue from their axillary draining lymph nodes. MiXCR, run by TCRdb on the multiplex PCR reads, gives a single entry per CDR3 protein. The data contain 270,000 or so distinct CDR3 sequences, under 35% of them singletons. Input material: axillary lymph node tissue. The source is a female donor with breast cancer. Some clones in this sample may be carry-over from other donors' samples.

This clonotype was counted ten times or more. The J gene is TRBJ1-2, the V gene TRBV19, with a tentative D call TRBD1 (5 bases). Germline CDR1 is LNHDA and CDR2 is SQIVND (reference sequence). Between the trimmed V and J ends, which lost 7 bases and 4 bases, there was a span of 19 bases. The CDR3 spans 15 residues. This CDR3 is CASIQGTLLGYGYTF. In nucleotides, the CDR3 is TGTGCCAGTATCCAGGGAACCCTCCTCGGCTATGGCTACACCTTC. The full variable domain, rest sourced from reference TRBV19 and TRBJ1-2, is DGGITQSPKYLFRKEGQNVTLSCEQNLNHDAMYWYRQDPGQGLRLIYYSQIVNDFQKGDIAEGYSVSREKKESFPLTVTSAQKNPTAFYLCASIQGTLLGYGYTFGSGTRLTVV.

The CDR3 coding sequence is TGCAGCGGTAGGGGACTAGCGGGGAACAATGAGCAGTATTTT. This encodes CSGRGLAGNNEQYF. The V and J genes are TRBV29-1 and TRBJ2-3; 13 bases are a match to TRBD2. V dropped 7 bases and J dropped 11; count of bases not matched to a gene: 12. The CDR3 length is 14 residues. Germline V CDR1 and CDR2: SQVTM, ANQGSEA.

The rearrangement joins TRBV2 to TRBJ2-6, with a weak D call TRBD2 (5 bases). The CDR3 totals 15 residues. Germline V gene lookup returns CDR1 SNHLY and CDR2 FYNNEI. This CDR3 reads CATRTGSSGANVLTF. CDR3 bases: TGTGCTACCCGGACGGGGAGCTCTGGGGCCAACGTCCTGACTTTC.

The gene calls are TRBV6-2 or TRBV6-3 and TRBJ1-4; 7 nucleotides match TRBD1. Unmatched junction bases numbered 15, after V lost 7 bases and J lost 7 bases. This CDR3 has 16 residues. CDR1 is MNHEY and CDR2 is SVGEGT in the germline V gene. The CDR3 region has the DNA TGTGCCAGCATCCCACGGGTCGACAGGGAAGGTGAAAAACTGTTTTTT. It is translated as CASIPRVDREGEKLFF.

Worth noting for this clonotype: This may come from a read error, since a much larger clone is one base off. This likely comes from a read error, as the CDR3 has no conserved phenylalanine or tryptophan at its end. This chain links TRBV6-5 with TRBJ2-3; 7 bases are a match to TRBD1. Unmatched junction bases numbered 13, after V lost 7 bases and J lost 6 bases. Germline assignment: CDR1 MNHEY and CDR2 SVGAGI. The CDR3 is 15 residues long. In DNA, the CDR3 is TGTGCCAGCACTCTGACAGGGCGGCCCACGGATACGCAGTATTCT. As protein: CASTLTGRPTDTQYS.

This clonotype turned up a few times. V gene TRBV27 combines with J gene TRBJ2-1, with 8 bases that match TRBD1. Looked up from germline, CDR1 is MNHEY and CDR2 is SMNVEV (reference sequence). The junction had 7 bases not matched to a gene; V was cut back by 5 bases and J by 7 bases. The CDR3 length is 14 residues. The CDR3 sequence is CASSGDRIRNEQFF. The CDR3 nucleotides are TGTGCCAGCAGTGGGGACAGGATCCGGAATGAGCAGTTCTTC.

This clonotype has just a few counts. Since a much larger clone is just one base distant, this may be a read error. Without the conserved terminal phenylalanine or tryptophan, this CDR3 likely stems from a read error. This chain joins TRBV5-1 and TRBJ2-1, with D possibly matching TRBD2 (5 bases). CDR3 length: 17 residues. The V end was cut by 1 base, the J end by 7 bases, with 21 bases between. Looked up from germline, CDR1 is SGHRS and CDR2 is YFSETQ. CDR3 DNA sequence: TGCGCCAGCAGCTTGAGAGTCACCAGCGGCACGAGGAATGAGCAGTTCTCC. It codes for CASSLRVTSGTRNEQFS.

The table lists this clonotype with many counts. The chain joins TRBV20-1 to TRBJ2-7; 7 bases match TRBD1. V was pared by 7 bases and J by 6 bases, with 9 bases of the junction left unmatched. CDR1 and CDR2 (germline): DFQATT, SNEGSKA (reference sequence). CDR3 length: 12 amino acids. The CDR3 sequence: CSGGRGYAEQYF. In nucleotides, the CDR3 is TGCAGTGGGGGCAGGGGGTATGCCGAGCAGTACTTC.

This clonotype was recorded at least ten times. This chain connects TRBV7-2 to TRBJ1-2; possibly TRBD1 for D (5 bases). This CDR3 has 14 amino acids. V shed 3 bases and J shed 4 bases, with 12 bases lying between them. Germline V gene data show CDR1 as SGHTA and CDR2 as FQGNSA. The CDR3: CASSFSRDLYGYTF. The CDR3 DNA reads TGTGCCAGCAGCTTTTCTCGGGACCTCTATGGCTACACCTTC.

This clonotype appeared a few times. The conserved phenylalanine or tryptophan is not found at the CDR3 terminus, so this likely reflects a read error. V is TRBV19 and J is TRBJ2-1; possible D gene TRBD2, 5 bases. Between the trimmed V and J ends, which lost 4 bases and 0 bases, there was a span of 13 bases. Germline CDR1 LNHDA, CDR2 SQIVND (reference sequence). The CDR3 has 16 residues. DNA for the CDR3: TGTGCCAGTAGTAGCGGGTGGCGGGCCTCCTACAATGAGCAGTTCTCC. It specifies CASSSGWRASYNEQFS.

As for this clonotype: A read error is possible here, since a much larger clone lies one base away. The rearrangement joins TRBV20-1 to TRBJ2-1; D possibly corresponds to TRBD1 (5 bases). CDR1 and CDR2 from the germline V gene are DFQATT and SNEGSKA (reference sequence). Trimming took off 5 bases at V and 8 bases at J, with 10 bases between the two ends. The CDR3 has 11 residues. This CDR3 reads CSAGKGHEQFF. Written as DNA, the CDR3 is TGCAGTGCTGGGAAGGGGCATGAGCAGTTCTTC.

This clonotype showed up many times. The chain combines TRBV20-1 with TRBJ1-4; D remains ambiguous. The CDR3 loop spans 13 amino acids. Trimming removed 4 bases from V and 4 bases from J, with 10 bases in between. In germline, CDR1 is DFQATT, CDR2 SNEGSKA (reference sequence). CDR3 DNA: TGCAGTGCTACCCCCTCCGGTAATGAAAAACTGTTTTTT. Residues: CSATPSGNEKLFF.

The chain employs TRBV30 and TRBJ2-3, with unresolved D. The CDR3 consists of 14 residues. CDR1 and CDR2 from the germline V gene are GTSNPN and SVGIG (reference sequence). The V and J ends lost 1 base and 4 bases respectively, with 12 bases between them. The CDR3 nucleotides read TGTGCCTGGAGTGGGGTGGTTTTGGCAGATACGCAGTATTTT. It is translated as CAWSGVVLADTQYF.

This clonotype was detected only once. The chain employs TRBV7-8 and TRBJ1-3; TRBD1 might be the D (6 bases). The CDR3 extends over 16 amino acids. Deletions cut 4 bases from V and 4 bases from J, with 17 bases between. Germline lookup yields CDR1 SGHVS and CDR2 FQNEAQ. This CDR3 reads CASSSAGNGQGNTIYF. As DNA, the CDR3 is TGTGCCAGCAGCTCGGCAGGGAACGGACAGGGAAACACCATATATTTT.